The sequence of this T cell receptor (beta chain) was determined in a study of graft-versus-host responses after intestinal transplantation. The data were produced by immunoSEQ multiplex PCR, yet TCRdb's version contains in-frame clones alone and is incomplete. The sample has roughly 19,000 clones; approximately 70% are singletons. This clone was detected only a few times. Graft tissue was processed to release intraepithelial and lamina propria lymphocytes. This receptor was obtained from a human patient who received an intestinal transplant, so some T cells may come from the graft donor. Sequenced material: ileum tissue, taken about 20 days after intestinal transplant.

The CDR3 coding sequence is TGTGCTAGTGGTTATGGAGCCAACTATGGCTACACCTTC. Translating it yields CASGYGANYGYTF. This rearrangement joins TRBV12-5 to TRBJ1-2, with no clear D. Germline CDR1 and CDR2: LGHNT and FRNRAP. The CDR3 has 13 residues. V lost 4 bases and J 2 bases, leaving 8 bases between the germline ends.